A single sample is the source of the 26 T cell receptor beta chains below, sequenced in a study of shared clonotypes between healthy human individuals. Measured with immunoSEQ multiplex PCR; TCRdb has only the in-frame clones, and not every one. The table lists about 660,000 clones, approximately 74% of them singletons. Sample: memory CD4+ T cells sorted from blood. The subset here: CD45RA-negative fraction. The receptors stem from a woman aged 30 to 39 in good health.

This chain uses TRBV6-4 with TRBJ2-2; D gene unclear. V was pared by 3 bases and J by 5 bases, with 10 bases between. Germline CDR1 is MRHNA and CDR2 is SNTAGT. The CDR3 runs to 14 residues. CDR3 coding DNA: TGTGCCAGCAGTGAGGAACAGCATACCGGGGAGCTGTTTTTT. It specifies CASSEEQHTGELFF.

CDR3: CASSITGGAENQPQHF. The DNA of the CDR3 is TGTGCCAGTAGTATAACAGGGGGCGCGGAAAATCAGCCCCAGCATTTT. The chain has TRBV19 and TRBJ1-5, with 9 bases lining up with TRBD1. The CDR3 contains 16 residues. Trimming removed 2 bases from V and 4 bases from J; junction bases left unmatched: 6. CDR1 is LNHDA, CDR2 SQIVND, per germline (reference sequence).

CDR3 loop: CATQTGPMNTEAFF. CDR3 coding DNA: TGTGCCACCCAGACAGGCCCTATGAACACTGAAGCTTTCTTT. V gene TRBV6-4 combines with J gene TRBJ1-1; possible D gene TRBD1, 6 bases. V lost 10 bases, J lost 0 bases, and 15 bases lay in between. The germline V gene encodes CDR1 MRHNA and CDR2 SNTAGT. The CDR3 extends over 14 amino acids.

The CDR3 reads CASQGNGNEQFF. Here the CDR3 DNA reads TGTGCCAGCCAGGGGAACGGCAATGAGCAGTTCTTC. The rearrangement uses TRBV6-5 and TRBJ2-1; a weak D match, TRBD1 (6 bases). CDR3 length: 12 amino acids. Looked up from germline, CDR1 is MNHEY and CDR2 is SVGAGI. Trimming shortened V by 8 bases and J by 6 bases, and 11 bases separated the two germline ends.

The chain recombines TRBV5-1 with TRBJ2-3, with D tentatively TRBD2 (5 bases). V dropped 0 bases and J dropped 6 bases, with 14 bases sitting between them. From germline, CDR1 is SGHRS and CDR2 YFSETQ. This CDR3 is 15 amino acids long. This CDR3 reads CASSLVPGVEDTQYF. As DNA, the CDR3 is TGCGCCAGCAGCTTGGTTCCCGGGGTCGAGGATACGCAGTATTTT. The complete variable domain, with remaining parts taken from reference TRBV5-1 and TRBJ2-3, reads KAGVTQTPRYLIKTRGQQVTLSCSPISGHRSVSWYQQTPGQGLQFLFEYFSETQRNKGNFPGRFSGRQFSNSRSEMNVSTLELGDSALYLCASSLVPGVEDTQYFGPGTRLTVL.

The chain carries TRBV6-1 and TRBJ1-2, with D unclear. The CDR3 extends over 11 amino acids. The germline gives CDR1 MNHNS, CDR2 SASEGT. Trimming shortened V by 6 bases and J by 6 bases, and 8 bases separated the two germline ends. CDR3 nucleotide sequence: TGTGCCAGCAGACATAATGATGGCTACACCTTC. Translated, it gives CASRHNDGYTF.

This clone was detected only a few times. The genes are TRBV10-3 and TRBJ1-2; a weak D match, TRBD1 (6 bases). The CDR3 runs 15 residues. Between the trimmed V and J ends, which lost 3 bases and 6 bases, there was a span of 17 bases. Germline-derived CDR1 and CDR2 are ENHRY and SYGVKD. Here the CDR3 DNA reads TGTGCCATCAGTGATTGGGTTAGGGCAGGGGATGGCTACACCTTC. It translates to CAISDWVRAGDGYTF.

The chain links TRBV19 to TRBJ1-2, with D possibly being TRBD1 (5 bases). Trimming removed 3 bases at V and 3 bases at J, with 14 bases between. This CDR3 is built from 15 residues. CDR1 is LNHDA and CDR2 is SQIVND in the germline V gene (reference sequence). The CDR3: CASSIRGKEHYGYTF. The CDR3 region has the DNA TGTGCCAGTAGTATCCGGGGCAAGGAACACTATGGCTACACCTTC.

The V call is TRBV29-1, the J call TRBJ2-5; no clear D gene. Deletions cut 4 bases from V and 0 bases from J, with 12 bases between. CDR3 length: 14 amino acids. Germline CDR1 reads SQVTM; CDR2 reads ANQGSEA. The CDR3: CSVARQSYQETQYF. CDR3 nucleotide sequence: TGCAGCGTTGCGAGACAATCATACCAAGAGACCCAGTACTTC.

This chain connects TRBV7-8 to TRBJ1-4; tentatively, D is TRBD1 (6 bases). The CDR3 covers 15 residues. Germline V CDR1 and CDR2: SGHVS, FQNEAQ. With 3 bases removed from V and 4 bases from J, the gap between germline ends came to 12 bases. CDR3 protein: CASSLGGAINEKLFF. Written as DNA, the CDR3 is TGTGCCAGCAGCTTGGGGGGGGCGATTAATGAAAAACTGTTTTTT.

This rearrangement joins TRBV30 to TRBJ1-5; 8 bases fit TRBD1. This CDR3 comprises 13 residues. V gave up 4 bases and J gave up 5 bases; unmatched junction bases: 4. Germline assignment: CDR1 GTSNPN and CDR2 SVGIG (reference sequence). The CDR3 region is CAWKGQAHQPQHF. The DNA of the CDR3 is TGTGCCTGGAAGGGACAGGCACATCAGCCCCAGCATTTT.

The chain couples TRBV6-5 to TRBJ1-5; no reliable D call. This CDR3 is 13 amino acids long. CDR1 is MNHEY, CDR2 SVGAGI, per germline. Trimming took 5 bases from V and 5 from J, leaving 10 bases between them. The CDR3 is CASSPEVDQPQHF. DNA of the CDR3: TGTGCCAGCAGTCCAGAGGTAGATCAGCCCCAGCATTTT.

The chain has TRBV9 and TRBJ1-3, with a tentative D call TRBD1 (5 bases). Per the germline V gene, CDR1 is SGDLS and CDR2 is YYNGEE. The CDR3 is 17 residues long. V shed 0 bases and J shed 0 bases, with 13 bases lying between them. The CDR3 here is CASSVGKSGHSGNTIYF. Written as DNA, the CDR3 is TGTGCCAGCAGCGTAGGTAAAAGCGGACACTCTGGAAACACCATATATTTT.

The chain couples TRBV7-8 to TRBJ2-7, with D possibly TRBD2 on 6 matching bases. The germline V and J ends were trimmed by 7 bases and 3 bases, with 16 bases remaining between them. The V gene's germline CDR1 is SGHVS and CDR2 FQNEAQ. The CDR3 is 14 amino acids. The CDR3 loop reads CASTDGGGRYEQYF. In DNA form, the CDR3 reads TGTGCCAGCACCGATGGGGGAGGCCGCTACGAGCAGTACTTC.

On this clone: This likely reflects a read error, since a far larger clone is one base away. The identical CDR3 is also encoded by other nucleotide sequences in the sample. This chain uses TRBV7-2 with TRBJ2-1; TRBD2 aligns across 7 bases. V lost 5 bases, J lost 0 bases, and 4 bases stayed unmatched. Germline V gene lookup returns CDR1 SGHTA and CDR2 FQGNSA. The CDR3 extends over 15 amino acids. The CDR3 loop reads CASSPQRDSYNEQFF. The DNA of the CDR3 is TGTGCCAGCAGCCCGCAGCGGGACTCCTACAATGAGCAGTTCTTC.

A few counts support this clone. This chain connects TRBV5-4 to TRBJ2-7, with D possibly TRBD1 on 6 matching bases. Germline lookup yields CDR1 SGHNT and CDR2 YYREEE (reference sequence). The CDR3 covers 13 residues. Trimming stripped 4 bases from V and 2 bases from J, with 10 bases between. For the CDR3, the DNA is TGTGCCAGCAGCCGGGGACACACCTACGAGCAGTACTTC. It codes for CASSRGHTYEQYF.

This clone was detected a few times. The V and J genes are TRBV10-3 and TRBJ2-7, with D possibly TRBD1 on 5 matching bases. Germline loops: CDR1 ENHRY, CDR2 SYGVKD. This CDR3 is 15 amino acids long. V gave up 3 bases and J gave up 2 bases, with 14 bases separating them. In DNA form, the CDR3 reads TGTGCCATCAGTGAACAGCCGACAGAAACCTACGAGCAGTACTTC. Amino acids: CAISEQPTETYEQYF.

CDR3 protein: CASSEAGWREVYNEQFF. CDR3 bases: TGTGCCAGCAGTGAGGCCGGGTGGCGGGAGGTCTACAATGAGCAGTTCTTC. V is TRBV2 and J is TRBJ2-1, with TRBD2 matching 8 bases. Germline values: CDR1 SNHLY, CDR2 FYNNEI. The CDR3 totals 17 residues. J was trimmed by 3 bases and V by 3 bases; bases with no gene match: 10. Filled out from reference TRBV2 and TRBJ2-1, the complete variable domain reads EPEVTQTPSHQVTQMGQEVILRCVPISNHLYFYWYRQILGQKVEFLVSFYNNEISEKSEIFDDQFSVERPDGSNFTLKIRSTKLEDSAMYFCASSEAGWREVYNEQFFGPGTRLTVL.

To note about this clone: The same CDR3 also results from other DNA sequences found in this sample. The chain uses TRBV5-4 and TRBJ2-5; no clear D. V gave up 0 bases and J gave up 3 bases, with 0 bases separating them. The CDR3 contains 11 residues. Germline values: CDR1 SGHNT, CDR2 YYREEE (reference sequence). This CDR3 is CASSLEETQYF. In DNA form, the CDR3 reads TGTGCCAGCAGCTTGGAAGAGACCCAGTACTTC.

The V gene is TRBV28, the J gene TRBJ1-2, with D perhaps TRBD1 (5 bases). The CDR3 spans 15 residues. Germline values: CDR1 MDHEN, CDR2 SYDVKM. Trimming left V 4 bases short and J 0 bases short, with 12 bases between. The CDR3: CASSSPGAANYGYTF. In nucleotides, the CDR3 is TGTGCCAGCAGTTCCCCCGGGGCGGCTAACTATGGCTACACCTTC.

This chain joins TRBV18 and TRBJ1-1; 12 positions match TRBD1. The germline V gene encodes CDR1 KGHSH and CDR2 LQKENI. Unmatched junction bases numbered 16, after V lost 3 bases and J lost 11 bases. The CDR3 runs to 17 residues. The CDR3 coding sequence is TGTGCCAGCTCACCCCTCCCAGGGACAGGGGGCGAATCATGGGCTTTCTTT. Its protein product is CASSPLPGTGGESWAFF.

The J gene is TRBJ2-3, the V gene TRBV6-6; possible D gene TRBD2, 5 bases. This CDR3 is 14 amino acids long. Trimming took 2 bases from V and 3 from J, leaving 9 bases between them. The germline CDR1 and CDR2 sequences are MNHNY and SVGAGI (reference sequence). The CDR3: CASSYEGRTDTQYF. DNA of the CDR3: TGTGCCAGCAGTTACGAGGGCAGAACAGATACGCAGTATTTT.

This CDR3 is CASNPPGQGAYGYTF. In DNA form, the CDR3 reads TGTGCCAGCAACCCCCCGGGGCAGGGTGCATATGGCTACACCTTC. The V and J genes are TRBV2 and TRBJ1-2; tentative D call: TRBD1 (5 bases). This CDR3 has 15 amino acids. Trimming stripped 7 bases from V and 5 bases from J, with 20 bases between. Germline CDR1 reads SNHLY; CDR2 reads FYNNEI. The complete variable domain, with remaining parts taken from reference TRBV2 and TRBJ1-2, reads EPEVTQTPSHQVTQMGQEVILRCVPISNHLYFYWYRQILGQKVEFLVSFYNNEISEKSEIFDDQFSVERPDGSNFTLKIRSTKLEDSAMYFCASNPPGQGAYGYTFGSGTRLTVV.

The chain joins TRBV19 to TRBJ2-7; 14 positions agree with TRBD2. Germline CDR1 reads LNHDA; CDR2 reads SQIVND (reference sequence). This CDR3 spans 19 amino acids. V lost 5 bases to trimming and J lost 3 bases; unmatched junction nucleotides: 15. In DNA, the CDR3 is TGTGCCAGTAGTCTCTCAGGCCTGGGGACTAGCGGGGGCATCTACGAGCAGTACTTC. Its translation is CASSLSGLGTSGGIYEQYF.

This clone was seen many times. The genes are TRBV7-6 and TRBJ1-3, with D unclear. Trimming took 2 bases from V and 0 from J, leaving 5 bases between them. The CDR3 has 14 residues. CDR1 SGHVS and CDR2 FNYEAQ come from the germline V gene. In DNA form, the CDR3 reads TGTGCCAGCAGCTTAAGTCACTCTGGAAACACCATATATTTT. As protein: CASSLSHSGNTIYF.

This chain joins TRBV2 and TRBJ1-4, with D possibly matching TRBD1 (5 bases). CDR1 is SNHLY, CDR2 FYNNEI, per germline. With 8 bases removed from V and 6 bases from J, the gap between germline ends came to 16 bases. CDR3 length: 14 amino acids. CDR3 DNA sequence: TGTGCCAGCGCTTGGCCAGGAGGGGATGAAAAACTGTTTTTT. It encodes CASAWPGGDEKLFF.